This T cell receptor (beta chain) derives from a study of shared clonotypes between healthy human individuals. General study findings and limits: Investigators expected sequencing depth to affect clonotype sharing among donors.

About this clone itself: Its antigen is currently unknown.

This CDR3 has 15 amino acids. The ends lost 5 bases at V and 7 bases at J; junction bases unmatched: 8. CDR1 is SGHTA and CDR2 is FQGNSA in the germline V gene. Generated by immunoSEQ multiplex PCR, the TCRdb table keeps only in-frame clones and is missing some. The table lists about 2.3 million clones, less than 95% of them singletons, with more than 0.35% in the top ten. The rearrangement joins TRBV7-2 to TRBJ2-1; 10 nucleotides line up with TRBD2. Source material: naive CD4+ T cells from PBMCs. Sample subset: CD45RA+ positively selected. The receptor's source is a man aged 18 to 29 in good health. Some clones in this sample may be carry-over from other donors' samples. The CDR3: CASSQQAGGWNEQFF. The CDR3 DNA sequence: TGTGCCAGCAGCCAACAAGCGGGAGGGTGGAATGAGCAGTTCTTC.